Included here is one T cell receptor beta chain sequence, with context. Its target is not known. The data originate from a study of shared clonotypes between healthy human individuals. Findings and caveats of the study: Rarefaction showed that sequencing of sorted subsets was incomplete (despite large depth). Non-shared clonotypes had lower generation probabilities than clonotypes shared by all four sorted-subset donors.

Assay used: immunoSEQ multiplex PCR; TCRdb lists only in-frame clones, some missing. The sample holds about 610,000 clones; approximately 96% are singletons and the top ten take more than 0.085%. Naive CD8 cells comprised CD45RO-negative, CCR7-positively selected cells, excluding terminally differentiated effector memory CD45RA+ cells. The CDR3 has 13 residues. V trimming: 6 bases; J trimming: 2 bases; junction bases outside the gene matches: 4. The V gene's germline CDR1 is SNHLY and CDR2 FYNNEI. This TCR was sampled from a woman aged 25-40 years in good health. What was sequenced was naive CD8+ T cells sorted from blood. The chain has TRBV2 and TRBJ2-7, with 7 bases matching TRBD1. The CDR3 bases are TGTGCCAGCAGGGCAGGGGGTCCCTACGAGCAGTACTTC. Protein sequence: CASRAGGPYEQYF.